The 9 T cell receptor beta chains below were found in one sample sequenced in a study of blood T cells in healthy people across ages. The use of a sample-barcoded 5' primer and a J-beta primer mix characterized a second PCR of about 7 to 12 cycles. TCRdb reanalysed the 5' RACE reads using MiXCR and keeps one entry per CDR3 protein. The repertoire has some 750,000 distinct CDR3 sequences, over 20% of them found once; the top ten carry around a fifth. The source material was blood. The receptors here all came from a man between 65 and 79 years old in good health.

The chain recombines TRBV29-1 with TRBJ2-3; no reliable D call. Trimming took off 7 bases at V and 1 base at J, with 9 bases between the two ends. The germline CDR1 and CDR2 sequences are SQVTM and ANQGSEA. The CDR3 runs to 12 residues. The CDR3 sequence is CSGRTGTDTQYF. The CDR3, as DNA: TGCAGCGGGAGAACAGGCACAGATACGCAGTATTTT.

The chain joins TRBV28 to TRBJ1-2, with D maybe TRBD1 (6 bases). This CDR3 has 13 residues. Germline loops: CDR1 MDHEN, CDR2 SYDVKM. V was trimmed by 2 bases and J by 7 bases, leaving 11 bases between them. CDR3: CASSLNGGLGYTF. CDR3 DNA sequence: TGTGCCAGCAGTTTAAACGGGGGGCTTGGCTACACCTTC.

The J gene is TRBJ1-1, the V gene TRBV7-2, with no clear D. This CDR3 is 15 amino acids long. The germline V and J ends were trimmed by 4 bases and 3 bases, with 15 bases remaining between them. Germline assignment: CDR1 SGHTA and CDR2 FQGNSA. In nucleotides, the CDR3 is TGTGCCAGCAGCTCTCCAGCGAAAAGGGACACTGAAGCTTTCTTT. Residues: CASSSPAKRDTEAFF.

This chain uses TRBV20-1 with TRBJ2-1; D remains ambiguous. Trimming took 3 bases from V and 5 from J, leaving 11 bases between them. This CDR3 has 13 amino acids. Germline values: CDR1 DFQATT, CDR2 SNEGSKA (reference sequence). CDR3 protein: CSASPRRDNEQFF. In DNA, the CDR3 is TGCAGTGCTAGTCCACGGCGTGACAATGAGCAGTTCTTC.

This clonotype was counted many times. This chain joins TRBV7-2 and TRBJ1-6, with unresolved D. V dropped 5 bases and J dropped 6 bases, with 14 bases sitting between them. This CDR3 spans 15 amino acids. The germline V gene encodes CDR1 SGHTA and CDR2 FQGNSA. The CDR3 bases are TGTGCCAGCAGCCAGTCTGGATATCTTAATTCACCCCTCCACTTT. The encoded protein is CASSQSGYLNSPLHF. Supplemented by reference TRBV7-2 and TRBJ1-6, the full variable domain reads GAGVSQSPSNKVTEKGKDVELRCDPISGHTALYWYRQSLGQGLEFLIYFQGNSAPDKSGLPSDRFSAERTGGSVSTLTIQRTQQEDSAVYLCASSQSGYLNSPLHFGNGTRLTVT.

The chain's CDR3 is CASSPKGIQYF. The CDR3 nucleotides read TGTGCCAGCAGCCCGAAGGGCATTCAGTACTTC. The J gene is TRBJ2-4, the V gene TRBV6-1; D not resolved. V was pared by 6 bases and J by 9 bases, with 9 bases between. The CDR3 runs 11 residues. Germline assignment: CDR1 MNHNS and CDR2 SASEGT.

V and J are TRBV11-2 and TRBJ1-3; D remains unclear. The V gene's germline CDR1 is SGHAT and CDR2 FQNNGV. The CDR3 loop spans 14 amino acids. The V gene lost 6 bases and the J gene lost 4 bases, with 13 bases spanning the gap. The chain's CDR3 is CASSASVSGNTIYF. The CDR3 DNA reads as TGTGCCAGCAGTGCGAGCGTCTCCGGAAACACCATATATTTT.

This clonotype was picked up a small number of times. The J gene is TRBJ2-7, the V gene TRBV12-3 or TRBV12-4; tentatively, D is TRBD1 (6 bases). With 7 bases removed from V and 0 bases from J, the gap between germline ends came to 13 bases. The length of the CDR3 is 14 residues. The CDR3 sequence is CASTGTLSSYEQYF. The CDR3 DNA is TGTGCCAGCACAGGGACACTAAGCTCCTACGAGCAGTACTTC.

The chain uses TRBV5-1 and TRBJ2-2; D is ambiguous. CDR3 length: 14 amino acids. CDR1 is SGHRS, CDR2 YFSETQ, per germline. V gave up 4 bases and J gave up 5 bases, with 12 bases separating them. The CDR3 DNA sequence: TGCGCCAGCAGCGAAGGACGGTGGACCGGGGAGCTGTTTTTT. Protein: CASSEGRWTGELFF.